This TCR beta chain originates from a study of T cells in tuberculosis. TCR-alpha and TCR-beta chains were sequenced unpaired. Generated by immunoSEQ multiplex PCR, the TCRdb table keeps only in-frame clones and is missing some. The top ten hold about a fifth of the sample, which has about 58,000 clones, approximately 86% seen once. The V segment lost 5 bases and the J segment 14 bases; nucleotides outside the gene matches: 16. The CDR3 extends over 15 amino acids. CDR1 and CDR2 from the germline V gene are SEHNR and FQNEAQ (reference sequence). After thawing and overnight rest, PBMC were stained with GMM-loaded CD1B tetramer, viability dye and anti-CD3 for sorting. The CD1B tetramers carried C32 glucose monomycolate purified from Rhodococcus equi.

This receptor was taken from an adult woman with latent tuberculosis. This chain links TRBV7-9 with TRBJ2-1, with 9 nucleotides matching TRBD2. Sequencing was carried out using CD1b-GMM tetramer-negative cells sorted from PBMCs. CDR3 nucleotide sequence: TGTGCCAGCAGCCGTATAGCGGGAGCGAGGTTAGGGGAGTTCTTC. This gives the protein CASSRIAGARLGEFF.